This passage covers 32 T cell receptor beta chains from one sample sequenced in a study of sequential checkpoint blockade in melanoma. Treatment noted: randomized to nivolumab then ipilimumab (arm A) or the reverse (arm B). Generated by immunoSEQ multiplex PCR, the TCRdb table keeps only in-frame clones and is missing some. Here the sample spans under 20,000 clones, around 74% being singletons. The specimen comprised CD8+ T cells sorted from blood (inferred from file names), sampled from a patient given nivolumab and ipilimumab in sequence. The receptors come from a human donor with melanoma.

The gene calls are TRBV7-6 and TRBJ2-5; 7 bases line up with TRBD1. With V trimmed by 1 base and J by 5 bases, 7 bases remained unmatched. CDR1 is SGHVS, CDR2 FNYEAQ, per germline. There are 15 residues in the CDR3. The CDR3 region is CASSLGTGGVETQYF. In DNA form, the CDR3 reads TGTGCCAGCAGCTTAGGGACAGGAGGAGTGGAGACCCAGTACTTC.

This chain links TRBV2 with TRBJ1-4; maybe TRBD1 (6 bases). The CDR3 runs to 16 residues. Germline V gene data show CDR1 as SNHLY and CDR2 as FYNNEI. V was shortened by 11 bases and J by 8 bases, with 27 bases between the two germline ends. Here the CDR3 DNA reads TGTGCCTCATCGCCTCGGGGGCAGGGAGGGTCCGAAAAACTGTTTTTT. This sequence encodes CASSPRGQGGSEKLFF. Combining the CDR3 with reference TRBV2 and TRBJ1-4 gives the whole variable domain EPEVTQTPSHQVTQMGQEVILRCVPISNHLYFYWYRQILGQKVEFLVSFYNNEISEKSEIFDDQFSVERPDGSNFTLKIRSTKLEDSAMYFCASSPRGQGGSEKLFFGSGTQLSVL.

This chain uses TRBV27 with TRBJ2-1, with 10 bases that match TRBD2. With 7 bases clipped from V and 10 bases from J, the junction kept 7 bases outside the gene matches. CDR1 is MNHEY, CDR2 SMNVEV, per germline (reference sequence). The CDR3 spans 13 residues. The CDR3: CASKLAGLREQFF. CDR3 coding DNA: TGTGCCAGCAAACTAGCGGGGTTACGGGAGCAGTTCTTC.

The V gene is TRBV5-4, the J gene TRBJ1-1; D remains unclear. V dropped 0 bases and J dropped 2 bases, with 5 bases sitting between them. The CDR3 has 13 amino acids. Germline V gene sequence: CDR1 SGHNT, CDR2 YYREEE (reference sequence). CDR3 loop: CASSLASNTEAFF. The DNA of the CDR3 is TGTGCCAGCAGCTTGGCTAGCAACACTGAAGCTTTCTTT.

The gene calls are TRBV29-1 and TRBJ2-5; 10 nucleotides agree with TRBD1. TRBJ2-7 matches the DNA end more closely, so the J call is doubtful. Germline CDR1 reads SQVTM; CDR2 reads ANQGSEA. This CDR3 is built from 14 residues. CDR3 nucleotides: TGCAGCGTTGAGGGGACAGGGGTCTCCTACGAGCAGTACTTC. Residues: CSVEGTGVSYEQYF.

The CDR3 region is CASSLGDRYEQYF. The CDR3 DNA follows: TGTGCCAGCAGCTTAGGGGACAGATACGAGCAGTACTTC. The rearrangement uses TRBV7-6 and TRBJ2-7; 7 bases agree with TRBD1. CDR1 and CDR2 from the germline V gene are SGHVS and FNYEAQ. Trimming cost V 1 base and J 4 bases; bases outside gene matches: 1. The CDR3 extends over 13 amino acids.

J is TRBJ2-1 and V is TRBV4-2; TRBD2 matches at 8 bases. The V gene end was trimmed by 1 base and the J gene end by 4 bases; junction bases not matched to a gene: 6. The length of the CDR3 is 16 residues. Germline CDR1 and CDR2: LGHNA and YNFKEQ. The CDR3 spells CASSQVTGGPYNEQFF. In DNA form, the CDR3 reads TGTGCCAGCAGCCAAGTTACGGGGGGGCCATACAATGAGCAGTTCTTC.

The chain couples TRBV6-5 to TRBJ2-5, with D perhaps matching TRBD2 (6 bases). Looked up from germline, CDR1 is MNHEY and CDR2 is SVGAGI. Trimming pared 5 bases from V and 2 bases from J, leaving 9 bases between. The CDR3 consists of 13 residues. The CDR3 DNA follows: TGTGCCAGCAGTGGAAGCGGGCAAGAGACCCAGTACTTC. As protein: CASSGSGQETQYF.

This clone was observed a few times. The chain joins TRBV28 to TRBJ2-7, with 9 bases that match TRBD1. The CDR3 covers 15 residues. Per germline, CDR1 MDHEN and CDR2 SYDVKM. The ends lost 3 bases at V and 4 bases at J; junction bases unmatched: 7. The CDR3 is CASSFPGTGRYEQYF. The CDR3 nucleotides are TGTGCCAGCAGTTTCCCAGGGACAGGGAGGTACGAGCAGTACTTC.

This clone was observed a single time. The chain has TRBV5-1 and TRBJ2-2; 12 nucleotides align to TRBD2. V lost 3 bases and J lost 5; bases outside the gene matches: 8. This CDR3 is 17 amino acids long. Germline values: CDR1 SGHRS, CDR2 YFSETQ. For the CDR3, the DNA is TGCGCCAGCAGCTCCCTAGCGGGGGGGGCGCGAACCGGGGAGCTGTTTTTT. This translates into CASSSLAGGARTGELFF.

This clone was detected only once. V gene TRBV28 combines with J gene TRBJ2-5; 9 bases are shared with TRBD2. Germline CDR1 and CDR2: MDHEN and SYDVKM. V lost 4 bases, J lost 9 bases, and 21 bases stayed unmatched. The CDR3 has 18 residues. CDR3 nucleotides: TGTGCCAGCAGTTCCCCGGCCGAAATGGGACTAGCAGCCAAGTCCCAGTACTTC. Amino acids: CASSSPAEMGLAAKSQYF.

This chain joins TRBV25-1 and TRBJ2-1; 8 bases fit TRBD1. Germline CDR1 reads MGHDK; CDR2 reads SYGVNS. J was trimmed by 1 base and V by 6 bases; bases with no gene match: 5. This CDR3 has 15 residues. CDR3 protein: CASRPGTGSYNEQFF. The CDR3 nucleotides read TGTGCCAGCAGACCCGGGACAGGTTCCTACAATGAGCAGTTCTTC.

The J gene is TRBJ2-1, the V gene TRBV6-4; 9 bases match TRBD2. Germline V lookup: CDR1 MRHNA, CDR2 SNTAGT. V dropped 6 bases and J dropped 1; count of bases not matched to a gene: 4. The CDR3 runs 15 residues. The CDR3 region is CASSLLAGSYNEQFF. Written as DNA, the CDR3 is TGTGCCAGCAGCTTACTAGCGGGTTCCTACAATGAGCAGTTCTTC.

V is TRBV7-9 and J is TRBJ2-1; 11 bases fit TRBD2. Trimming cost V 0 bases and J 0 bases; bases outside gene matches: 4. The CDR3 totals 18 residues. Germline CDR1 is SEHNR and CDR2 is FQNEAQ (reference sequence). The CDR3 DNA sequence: TGTGCCAGCAGCTTAGCGGGGGGACTAGCGGCCTCCTACAATGAGCAGTTCTTC. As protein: CASSLAGGLAASYNEQFF. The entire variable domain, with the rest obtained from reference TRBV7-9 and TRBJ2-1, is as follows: DTGVSQNPRHKITKRGQNVTFRCDPISEHNRLYWYRQTLGQGPEFLTYFQNEAQLEKSRLLSDRFSAERPKGSFSTLEIQRTEQGDSAMYLCASSLAGGLAASYNEQFFGPGTRLTVL.

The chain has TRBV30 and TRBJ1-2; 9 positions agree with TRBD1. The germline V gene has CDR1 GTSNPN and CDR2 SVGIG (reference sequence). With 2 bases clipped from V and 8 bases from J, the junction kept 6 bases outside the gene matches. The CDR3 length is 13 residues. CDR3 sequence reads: CAWSPGTGNGYTF. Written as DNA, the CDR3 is TGTGCCTGGAGTCCCGGGACAGGGAACGGCTACACCTTC.

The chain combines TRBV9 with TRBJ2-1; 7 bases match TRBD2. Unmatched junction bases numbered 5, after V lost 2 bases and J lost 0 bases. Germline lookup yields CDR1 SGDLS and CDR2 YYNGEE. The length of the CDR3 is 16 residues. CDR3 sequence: CASSVDGGSSYNEQFF. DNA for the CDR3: TGTGCCAGCAGCGTGGACGGGGGGAGCTCCTACAATGAGCAGTTCTTC.

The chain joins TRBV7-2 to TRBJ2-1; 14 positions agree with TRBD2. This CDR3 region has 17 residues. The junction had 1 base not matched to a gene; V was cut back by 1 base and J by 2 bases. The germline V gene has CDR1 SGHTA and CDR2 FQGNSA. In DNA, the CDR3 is TGTGCCAGCAGCTTAGGGACTAGCGGGGGGCCCTACAATGAGCAGTTCTTC. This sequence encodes CASSLGTSGGPYNEQFF.

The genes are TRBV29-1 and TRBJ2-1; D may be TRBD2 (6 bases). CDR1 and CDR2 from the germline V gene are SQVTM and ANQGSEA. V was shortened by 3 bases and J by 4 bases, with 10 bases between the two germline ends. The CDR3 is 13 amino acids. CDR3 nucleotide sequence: TGCAGCGTTGAGGGACTCAGTTACAATGAGCAGTTCTTC. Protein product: CSVEGLSYNEQFF.

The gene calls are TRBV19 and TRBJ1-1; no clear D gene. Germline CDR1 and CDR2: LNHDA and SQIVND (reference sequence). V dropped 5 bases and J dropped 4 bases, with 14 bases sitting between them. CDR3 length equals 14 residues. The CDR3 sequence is CASSRLSPGTEAFF. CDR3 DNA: TGTGCCAGTAGTCGACTTTCCCCGGGCACTGAAGCTTTCTTT.

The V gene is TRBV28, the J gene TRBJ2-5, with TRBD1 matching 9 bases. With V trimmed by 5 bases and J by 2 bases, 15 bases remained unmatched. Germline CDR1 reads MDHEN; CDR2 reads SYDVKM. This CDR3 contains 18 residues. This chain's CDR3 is CASSQNLKDRGTQETQYF. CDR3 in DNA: TGTGCCAGCAGTCAAAACTTAAAAGACAGGGGGACTCAAGAGACCCAGTACTTC.

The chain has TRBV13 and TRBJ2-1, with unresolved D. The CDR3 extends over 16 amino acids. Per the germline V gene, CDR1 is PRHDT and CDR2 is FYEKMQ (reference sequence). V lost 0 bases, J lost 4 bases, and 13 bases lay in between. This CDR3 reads CASSLGKYITYNEQFF. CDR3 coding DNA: TGTGCCAGCAGCTTAGGAAAATACATAACGTACAATGAGCAGTTCTTC.

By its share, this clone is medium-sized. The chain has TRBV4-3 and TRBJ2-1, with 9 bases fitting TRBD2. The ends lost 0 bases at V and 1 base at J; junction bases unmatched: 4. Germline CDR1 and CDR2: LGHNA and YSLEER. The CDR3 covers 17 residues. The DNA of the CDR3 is TGCGCCAGCAGCCAAGAGGCTAGCGGGACATCCTACAATGAGCAGTTCTTC. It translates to CASSQEASGTSYNEQFF.

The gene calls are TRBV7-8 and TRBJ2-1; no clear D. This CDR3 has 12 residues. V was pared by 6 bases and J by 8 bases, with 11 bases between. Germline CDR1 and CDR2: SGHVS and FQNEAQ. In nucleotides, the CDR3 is TGTGCCAGCAGACTAAGTGGCGATGAGCAGTTCTTC. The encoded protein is CASRLSGDEQFF. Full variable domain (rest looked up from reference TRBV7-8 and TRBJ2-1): GAGVSQSPRYKVAKRGQDVALRCDPISGHVSLFWYQQALGQGPEFLTYFQNEAQLDKSGLPSDRFFAERPEGSVSTLKIQRTQQEDSAVYLCASRLSGDEQFFGPGTRLTVL.

The CDR3 region has the DNA TGTGCCAGCAGTTTCCGGGACATTCCTAACTATGGCTACACCTTC. Its translation is CASSFRDIPNYGYTF. The chain couples TRBV6-6 to TRBJ1-2; D is possibly TRBD1 (6 bases). Per the germline V gene, CDR1 is MNHNY and CDR2 is SVGAGI (reference sequence). The V end lost 4 bases, the J end lost 0 bases, and 12 bases lay between the germline ends. The CDR3 runs to 15 residues.

The CDR3 nucleotides read TGTGCCAGCAGTGACCTGGACAGTTCCTACGAGCAGTACTTC. It yields the protein CASSDLDSSYEQYF. The chain combines TRBV27 with TRBJ2-5, with D tentatively TRBD1 (6 bases). The tail of the sequence fits TRBJ2-7 better, so the J call may be wrong. Germline V lookup: CDR1 MNHEY, CDR2 SMNVEV (reference sequence). The CDR3 has 14 residues.

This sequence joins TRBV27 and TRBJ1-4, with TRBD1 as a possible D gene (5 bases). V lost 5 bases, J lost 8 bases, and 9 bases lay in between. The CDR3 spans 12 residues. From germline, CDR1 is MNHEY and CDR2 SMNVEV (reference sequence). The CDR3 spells CASSRGGEKLFF. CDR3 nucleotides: TGTGCCAGCAGTAGGGGCGGCGAAAAACTGTTTTTT.

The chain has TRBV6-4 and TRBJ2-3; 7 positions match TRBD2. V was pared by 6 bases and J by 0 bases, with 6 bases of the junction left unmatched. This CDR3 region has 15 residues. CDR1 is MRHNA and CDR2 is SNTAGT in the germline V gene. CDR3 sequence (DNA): TGTGCCAGCAGCAATGGACTAGGGAGCACAGATACGCAGTATTTT. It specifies CASSNGLGSTDTQYF.

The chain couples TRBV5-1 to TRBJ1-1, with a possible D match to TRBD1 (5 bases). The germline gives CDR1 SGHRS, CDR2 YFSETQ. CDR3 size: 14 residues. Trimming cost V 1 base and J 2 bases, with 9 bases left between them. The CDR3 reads CASSLTGGNTEAFF. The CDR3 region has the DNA TGCGCCAGCAGCTTGACGGGGGGAAACACTGAAGCTTTCTTT.

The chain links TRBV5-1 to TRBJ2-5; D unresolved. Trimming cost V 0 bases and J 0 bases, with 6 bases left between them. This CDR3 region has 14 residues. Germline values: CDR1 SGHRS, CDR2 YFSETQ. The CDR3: CASSLDSYQETQYF. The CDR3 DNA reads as TGCGCCAGCAGCTTGGATAGCTACCAAGAGACCCAGTACTTC.

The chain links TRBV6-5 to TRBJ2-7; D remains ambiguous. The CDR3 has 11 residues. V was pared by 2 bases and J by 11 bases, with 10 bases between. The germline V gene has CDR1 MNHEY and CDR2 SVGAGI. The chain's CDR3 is CASSYEAFEYF. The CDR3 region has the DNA TGTGCCAGCAGTTACGAGGCGTTCGAGTACTTC.

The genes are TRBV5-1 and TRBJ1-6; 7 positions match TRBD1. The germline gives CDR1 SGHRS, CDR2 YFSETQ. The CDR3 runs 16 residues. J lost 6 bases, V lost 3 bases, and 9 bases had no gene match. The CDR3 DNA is TGCGCCAGCAGCTCGGAACAGGGGCCTTCTAATTCACCCCTCCACTTT. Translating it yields CASSSEQGPSNSPLHF.

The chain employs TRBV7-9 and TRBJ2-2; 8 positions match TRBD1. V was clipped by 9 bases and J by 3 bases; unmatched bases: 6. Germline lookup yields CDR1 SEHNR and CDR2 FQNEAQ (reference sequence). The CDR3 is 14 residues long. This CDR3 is CAREDRVDTGELFF. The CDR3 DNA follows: TGTGCCAGGGAGGACAGGGTCGACACCGGGGAGCTGTTTTTT.